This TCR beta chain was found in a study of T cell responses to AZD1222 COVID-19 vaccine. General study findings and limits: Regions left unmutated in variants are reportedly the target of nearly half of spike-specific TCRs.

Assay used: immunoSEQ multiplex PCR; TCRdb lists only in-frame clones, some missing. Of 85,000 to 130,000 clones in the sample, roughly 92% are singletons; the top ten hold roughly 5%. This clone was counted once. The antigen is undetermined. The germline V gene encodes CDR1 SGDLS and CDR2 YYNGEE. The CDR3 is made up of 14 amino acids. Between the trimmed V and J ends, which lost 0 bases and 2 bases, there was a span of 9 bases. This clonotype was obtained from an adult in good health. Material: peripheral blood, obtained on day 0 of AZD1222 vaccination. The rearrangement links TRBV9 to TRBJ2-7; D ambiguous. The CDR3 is CASSVDRDPYEQYF. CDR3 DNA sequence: TGTGCCAGCAGCGTAGATAGGGATCCCTACGAGCAGTACTTC.